This TCR beta chain was identified in a study of cytomegalovirus exposure and HLA in healthy donors. The wider study: It was reported in a later analysis that the 100 to 150 validation repertoires used the same platform as the roughly 700 first-cohort repertoires. Regarding the study as a whole: The authors listed 150 to 200 TCR beta chains as cytomegalovirus-associated.

This clone occurred a few times. Its target is not known. There are 16 residues in the CDR3. Unmatched junction bases numbered 12, after V lost 3 bases and J lost 4 bases. Germline CDR1 is SEHNR and CDR2 is FQNEAQ (reference sequence). Libraries were prepared by immunoSEQ multiplex PCR; TCRdb keeps only in-frame clonotypes and omits some of them. The sample yields under 200,000 clones, 75% to 95% seen once. This sequence joins TRBV7-9 and TRBJ2-7; 7 bases align to TRBD1. What was sequenced was PBMCs. This sequence was found in a woman in her late teens or twenties in good health and CMV-seropositive. CDR3 sequence reads: CASSFDRASRRYEQYF. CDR3 in DNA: TGTGCCAGCAGCTTTGACAGGGCTTCCAGGAGGTACGAGCAGTACTTC. The full variable domain, rest sourced from reference TRBV7-9 and TRBJ2-7, is DTGVSQNPRHKITKRGQNVTFRCDPISEHNRLYWYRQTLGQGPEFLTYFQNEAQLEKSRLLSDRFSAERPKGSFSTLEIQRTEQGDSAMYLCASSFDRASRRYEQYFGPGTRLTVT.